Below are 3 T cell receptor beta chains sequenced from a single sample in a study of beta chain features in type 1 diabetes. cDNA synthesis used the whole RNA isolate, giving expressed TCRB sequences. Assay used: immunoSEQ multiplex PCR; TCRdb lists only in-frame clones, some missing. The sample lists more than 350,000 clones, about an eighth occurring once. Sequenced material: naive CD4+ T cells from blood. Source of these receptors: a woman aged 18-29 years in good health.

Only a few counts were recorded for this clone. The chain joins TRBV7-9 to TRBJ2-2; 9 bases align to TRBD1. This CDR3 contains 15 residues. The junction had 5 bases not matched to a gene; V was cut back by 3 bases and J by 6 bases. CDR1 is SEHNR and CDR2 is FQNEAQ in the germline V gene (reference sequence). Written as DNA, the CDR3 is TGTGCCAGCAGCTTCCCCGGGACAGGGTCCGGGGAGCTGTTTTTT. It is translated as CASSFPGTGSGELFF.

This clone was detected only a few times. V is TRBV4-1 and J is TRBJ2-7, with D possibly matching TRBD1 (5 bases). CDR1 and CDR2 from the germline V gene are MGHRA and YSYEKL. The CDR3 spans 14 residues. V was pared by 4 bases and J by 5 bases, with 15 bases between. CDR3 sequence (DNA): TGCGCCAGCAGCCTGGGGCAGGTGGTGCACGAGCAGTACTTC. Protein sequence: CASSLGQVVHEQYF.

The sample holds a few counts of this clone. The J gene is TRBJ2-1, the V gene TRBV5-1, with 7 bases identical to TRBD2. Germline V gene lookup returns CDR1 SGHRS and CDR2 YFSETQ. This CDR3 is built from 15 residues. V lost 4 bases and J lost 8; bases outside the gene matches: 12. This CDR3 reads CASSQDPQGGDEQFF. The CDR3 bases are TGCGCCAGCAGCCAGGACCCCCAGGGAGGGGATGAGCAGTTCTTC.